A selection of T cell receptor beta chains follows, all from one sample in a study of OX40 agonist ivuxolimab in advanced cancers. Produced via immunoSEQ multiplex PCR; TCRdb's table is partial and in-frame only. The table has under 60,000 clones, 90% to 95% seen once. The sequences come from CD4+ or CD8+ T cells sorted from blood, collected in a trial of the OX40 agonist ivuxolimab. These receptors were collected from an adult with an advanced solid tumor such as melanoma, head and neck, liver or kidney cancer. Both conserved end residues are trimmed from each CDR3. Rows give clone size only sometimes, using once, few, many, or a class for an expanded clone.

v_gene	j_gene	len	abundance	CDR3aa
TRBV10-2	TRBJ2-7	11	-	ASRAGGSYEQY
TRBV27	TRBJ1-5	16	once	ASSSPPLSSGSNQPQH
TRBV7-9	TRBJ2-7	13	-	ASSRVSGGGYEQY
TRBV10-3	TRBJ2-7	14	-	AIRGPTGTDSYEQY
TRBV30	TRBJ2-7	13	-	AWSLPGTGAYEQY
TRBV7-8	TRBJ2-5	12	-	ASSLDLREETQY
TRBV28	TRBJ1-1	9	few	ASNQGAEAF
TRBV27	TRBJ1-4	14	-	ASSFGQGLANEKLF
TRBV14	TRBJ2-2	15	few	ASSHETSGRYTGELF
TRBV28	TRBJ1-6	13	-	ASSFVRGTNSPLH
TRBV7-6	TRBJ2-2	12	-	ASSLTQGPGELF
TRBV25-1	TRBJ2-7	13	once	ASSEPASGVHEQY
TRBV14	TRBJ2-1	9	-	ASSLYNEQF
TRBV28	TRBJ2-7	10	few	ASSWDRLEQY
TRBV4-1	TRBJ1-3	12	-	ASSQALYGNTIY
TRBV11-2	TRBJ2-3	13	-	ASRRGKSSTDTQY
TRBV4-1	TRBJ1-5	11	once	ASSQDYLQPQH
TRBV6-1	TRBJ2-2	12	-	ASSEAINTGELF
TRBV19	TRBJ2-7	11	-	ASSANSNYEQY
TRBV27	TRBJ2-1	11	-	ASSPNQGFEQF
TRBV11-2	TRBJ2-1	13	-	ASSIQTLDSNEQF
TRBV15	TRBJ2-2	13	-	ATSRGAQGTGELF
TRBV6-1	TRBJ1-4	9	-	ASSEFPKLF
TRBV28	TRBJ2-3	12	-	ASSFGGREDTQY
TRBV14	TRBJ1-1	14	-	ASSQAKIIGSLEAF
TRBV4-3	TRBJ2-7	12	-	ASSQGTDYYEQY
TRBV7-9	TRBJ2-7	12	-	ASSPSGRGNEQY
TRBV6-5	TRBJ2-5	13	-	ASSQTGADQETQY
TRBV4-1	TRBJ2-1	18	-	ASSQIGRTSGGSSYNEQF
TRBV5-4	TRBJ2-7	9	-	ASSFGDEQY
TRBV7-7	TRBJ2-2	12	-	ASSLGSYTGELF
TRBV28	TRBJ2-5	13	-	ASSLSGRPGETQY
TRBV5-1	TRBJ2-5	14	once	ASSDGLAGSQETQY
TRBV6-5	TRBJ2-6	12	-	ASSYGVGANVLT
TRBV5-4	TRBJ2-2	16	-	ASSLIPIAGVSTGELF
TRBV27	TRBJ2-7	9	-	ATLSTHEQY
TRBV28	TRBJ2-7	13	-	ASSQRTGGVYEQY
TRBV9	TRBJ1-5	12	-	ASSNSPSNQPQH
TRBV5-8	TRBJ1-1	8	-	ASRDTEAF
TRBV12-5	TRBJ2-1	14	-	ASVSDASALYNEQF
TRBV28	TRBJ2-7	13	-	ASSLFSGNSYEQY
TRBV6-5	TRBJ1-4	12	once	ASSPFPREEKLF
TRBV4-1	TRBJ1-2	13	-	ASSQRTSPNYGYT
TRBV7-9	TRBJ1-5	10	-	ASSYSNQPQH
TRBV11-2	TRBJ2-7	11	-	ASSLSGHAEQY
TRBV5-4	TRBJ2-7	13	-	ASSPWTSGSHEQY
TRBV28	TRBJ1-4	14	-	ASSHDGTATNEKLF
TRBV5-6	TRBJ2-3	15	-	ASSLAPGQGKTDTQY
TRBV23-1	TRBJ1-4	13	-	ASSQRKKDMHKLF
TRBV27	TRBJ2-1	12	-	ASSAPSVYNEQF
TRBV29-1	TRBJ1-2	10	once	SVDDGNYGYT
TRBV4-1	TRBJ2-7	17	-	ASSLGGAGSTGKAYEQY
TRBV6-6	TRBJ1-2	11	-	ASTADSYYGYT
TRBV6-5	TRBJ1-4	12	-	ASSPGPHDEKLF
TRBV13	TRBJ1-3	13	-	ASSPPGTAGNTIY
TRBV6-5	TRBJ2-7	11	-	ATSSGLKPEQY
TRBV28	TRBJ2-7	16	-	ASSFRGTSGSRIYEQY
TRBV7-9	TRBJ2-7	13	-	ASSLGVGTGYEQY